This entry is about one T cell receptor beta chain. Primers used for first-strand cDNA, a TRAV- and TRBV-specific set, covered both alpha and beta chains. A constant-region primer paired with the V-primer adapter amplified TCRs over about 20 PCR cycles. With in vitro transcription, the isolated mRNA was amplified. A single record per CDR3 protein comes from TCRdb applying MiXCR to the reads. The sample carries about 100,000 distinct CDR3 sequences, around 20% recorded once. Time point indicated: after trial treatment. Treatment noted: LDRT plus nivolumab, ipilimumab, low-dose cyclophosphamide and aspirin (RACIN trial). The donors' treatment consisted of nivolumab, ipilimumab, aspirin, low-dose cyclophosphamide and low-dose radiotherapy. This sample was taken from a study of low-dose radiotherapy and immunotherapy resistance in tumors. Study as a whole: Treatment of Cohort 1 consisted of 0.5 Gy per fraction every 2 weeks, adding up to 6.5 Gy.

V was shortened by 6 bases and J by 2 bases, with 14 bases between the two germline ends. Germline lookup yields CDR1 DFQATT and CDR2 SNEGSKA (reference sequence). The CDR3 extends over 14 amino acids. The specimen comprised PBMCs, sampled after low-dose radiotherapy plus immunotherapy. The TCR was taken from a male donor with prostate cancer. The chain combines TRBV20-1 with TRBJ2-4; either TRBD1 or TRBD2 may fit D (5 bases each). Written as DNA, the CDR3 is TGCAGTGCATGGGACGCCGGCTCCAAAAACATTCAGTACTTC. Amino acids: CSAWDAGSKNIQYF.